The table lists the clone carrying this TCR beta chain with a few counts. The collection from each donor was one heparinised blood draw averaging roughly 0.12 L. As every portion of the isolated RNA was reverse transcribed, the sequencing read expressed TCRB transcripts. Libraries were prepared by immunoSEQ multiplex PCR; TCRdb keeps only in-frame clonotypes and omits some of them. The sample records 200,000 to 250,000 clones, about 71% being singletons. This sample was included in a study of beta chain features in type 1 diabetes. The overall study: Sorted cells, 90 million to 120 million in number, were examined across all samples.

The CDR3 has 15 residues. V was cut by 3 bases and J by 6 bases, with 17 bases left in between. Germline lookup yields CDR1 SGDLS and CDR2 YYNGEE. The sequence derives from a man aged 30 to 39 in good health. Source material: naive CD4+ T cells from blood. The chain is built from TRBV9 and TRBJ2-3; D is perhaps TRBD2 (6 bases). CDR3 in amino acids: CASSAFGGRTDTQYF. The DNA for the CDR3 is TGTGCCAGCAGCGCCTTCGGAGGGAGGACGGATACGCAGTATTTT.